Presented here are 15 T cell receptor beta chains from one specimen sequenced in a study of T-cell reconstitution after alpha-beta-depleted transplantation in children. During its preparation, the TCRbeta library received unique molecular identifiers. TCRdb fed the PCR reads into MiXCR, producing one record per CDR3 protein. The sample has around 530,000 distinct CDR3 sequences, 30% to 35% seen once. Specimen: PBMCs from the stem cell graft donor, collected from the stem cell graft. The receptor set was obtained from a human donor who donated a stem cell graft to a child with aplastic anemia.

The chain combines TRBV9 with TRBJ1-5, with a tentative D call TRBD1 (6 bases). This CDR3 comprises 14 residues. The V gene lost 0 bases and the J gene lost 6 bases, with 10 bases spanning the gap. Looked up from germline, CDR1 is SGDLS and CDR2 is YYNGEE. The DNA of the CDR3 is TGTGCCAGCAGCGTAGACAGGGAGGGTCAGCCCCAGCATTTT. It encodes CASSVDREGQPQHF.

The chain uses TRBV5-1 and TRBJ1-3; D is uncertain. Trimming cost V 0 bases and J 0 bases, with 7 bases left between them. The CDR3 covers 15 residues. CDR1 is SGHRS, CDR2 YFSETQ, per germline. In nucleotides, the CDR3 is TGCGCCAGCAGCTTGGATCCGAACTCTGGAAACACCATATATTTT. Encoded protein: CASSLDPNSGNTIYF.

This clonotype was found a few times. The chain combines TRBV14 with TRBJ1-1, with no clear D. Germline V CDR1 and CDR2: SGHDN, FVKESK. The CDR3 is made up of 13 amino acids. The V and J ends lost 4 bases and 6 bases respectively, with 12 bases between them. The CDR3 coding sequence is TGTGCCAGCAGCCCTATATTGGGTGCTGAAGCTTTCTTT. It specifies CASSPILGAEAFF.

The table lists this clonotype with a few counts. The chain uses TRBV20-1 and TRBJ2-7; possibly TRBD1 or TRBD2 for D (5 bases each). Germline CDR1 is DFQATT and CDR2 is SNEGSKA (reference sequence). The CDR3 extends over 14 amino acids. V was clipped by 2 bases and J by 1 base, with 12 bases between them. The CDR3 DNA sequence: TGCAGTGCTAGACAGTGGGACGGATCCTACGAGCAGTACTTC. Its protein product is CSARQWDGSYEQYF.

The chain uses TRBV5-1 and TRBJ2-2; 8 bases line up with TRBD2. V dropped 0 bases and J dropped 8; count of bases not matched to a gene: 6. The germline CDR1 and CDR2 sequences are SGHRS and YFSETQ. This CDR3 region has 15 residues. The DNA for the CDR3 is TGCGCCAGCAGCTTGGAAGTCAGCGGGAGTGGGGAGCTGTTTTTT. Amino acid sequence: CASSLEVSGSGELFF.

This clonotype showed up just a few times. The genes are TRBV20-1 and TRBJ1-2; no clear D gene. Germline values: CDR1 DFQATT, CDR2 SNEGSKA (reference sequence). Between the trimmed V and J ends, which lost 2 bases and 7 bases, there was a span of 23 bases. This CDR3 region has 16 residues. CDR3: CSARSNRADQYGGYTF. The CDR3 DNA reads as TGCAGTGCTAGATCGAACCGGGCAGACCAATACGGTGGCTACACCTTC.

V gene TRBV7-2 combines with J gene TRBJ1-1; D unresolved. Trimming stripped 5 bases from V and 2 bases from J, with 12 bases between. Per germline, CDR1 SGHTA and CDR2 FQGNSA. This CDR3 is 14 amino acids long. CDR3 coding DNA: TGTGCCAGCAGCCCTAGGGTGAGCAACACTGAAGCTTTCTTT. Translating gives CASSPRVSNTEAFF.

In its sample, this clonotype was seen a few times. The chain couples TRBV24-1 to TRBJ2-1, with a tentative D call TRBD2 (5 bases). This CDR3 has 12 residues. Germline CDR1 and CDR2: KGHDR and SFDVKD. Trimming stripped 1 base from V and 12 bases from J, with 9 bases between. The CDR3 nucleotides read TGTGCCACCAGTGATTTCGGGGAAGGGCAGTTCTTC. Translating gives CATSDFGEGQFF.

The V gene is TRBV7-2, the J gene TRBJ1-5; D remains unclear. The CDR3 has 14 residues. V was cut by 0 bases and J by 15 bases, with 18 bases left in between. CDR1 SGHTA and CDR2 FQGNSA come from the germline V gene. In nucleotides, the CDR3 is TGTGCCAGCAGCTTAGCAGCATCGTACCGCGATTGGCATTTT. This codes for CASSLAASYRDWHF.

The rearrangement joins TRBV11-1 to TRBJ2-7, with TRBD2 matching over 10 bases. V was pared by 0 bases and J by 7 bases, with 15 bases of the junction left unmatched. CDR1 and CDR2 from the germline V gene are SGHAT and FQDESV (reference sequence). The CDR3 sequence is 18 residues long. DNA for the CDR3: TGTGCCAGCAGCTTAGCTATCTCCGAGCGGGAGGGCCTCAGGGAGCAGTACGTC. Protein: CASSLAISEREGLREQYV.

This clonotype was counted between two and nine times. The genes are TRBV20-1 and TRBJ2-1; no reliable D call. V lost 3 bases, J lost 3 bases, and 12 bases lay in between. Germline V lookup: CDR1 DFQATT, CDR2 SNEGSKA (reference sequence). The CDR3 is made up of 14 amino acids. DNA for the CDR3: TGCAGTGCTAGTCCTTATACGAGCTACAATGAGCAGTTCTTC. Protein sequence: CSASPYTSYNEQFF.

This chain uses TRBV5-1 with TRBJ1-6; weak D call: TRBD1 (5 bases). The CDR3 length is 15 residues. V was shortened by 0 bases and J by 4 bases, with 8 bases between the two germline ends. Germline CDR1 reads SGHRS; CDR2 reads YFSETQ. The CDR3, as DNA: TGCGCCAGCAGCTTGGTGACAGCATATAATTCACCCCTCCACTTT. Translating gives CASSLVTAYNSPLHF. The complete variable domain, with remaining parts taken from reference TRBV5-1 and TRBJ1-6, reads KAGVTQTPRYLIKTRGQQVTLSCSPISGHRSVSWYQQTPGQGLQFLFEYFSETQRNKGNFPGRFSGRQFSNSRSEMNVSTLELGDSALYLCASSLVTAYNSPLHFGNGTRLTVT.

The rearrangement joins TRBV29-1 to TRBJ2-1; the match to TRBD2 covers 9 bases. There are 13 residues in the CDR3. Per germline, CDR1 SQVTM and CDR2 ANQGSEA. V lost 7 bases, J lost 3 bases, and 4 bases stayed unmatched. Written as DNA, the CDR3 is TGCAGCGCCGTACTAGCGGGCTACAATGAGCAGTTCTTC. Its translation is CSAVLAGYNEQFF.

The chain uses TRBV7-2 and TRBJ2-6, with D perhaps assigned TRBD1 or TRBD2 (5 bases each). The germline V gene has CDR1 SGHTA and CDR2 FQGNSA. This CDR3 contains 16 residues. Trimming took off 3 bases at V and 0 bases at J, with 9 bases between the two ends. DNA of the CDR3: TGTGCCAGCAGCTTGGGGGTAAACTCTGGGGCCAACGTCCTGACTTTC. Its protein product is CASSLGVNSGANVLTF.

This clonotype was seen a few times. V and J are TRBV6-5 and TRBJ2-1; 9 nucleotides line up with TRBD1. The CDR3 is made up of 17 amino acids. J was trimmed by 2 bases and V by 4 bases; bases with no gene match: 9. CDR1 is MNHEY and CDR2 is SVGAGI in the germline V gene. CDR3 nucleotides: TGTGCCAGCAGTTCTCCCCGGGACAGGGAACCCTACAATGAGCAGTTCTTC. Translation: CASSSPRDREPYNEQFF.